A single sample is the source of the 26 T cell receptor beta chains below, sequenced in a study of blood T cells in healthy people across ages. Alongside a J-beta primer mix, a sample-barcoded 5' primer served in a second PCR lasting about 7 to 11 cycles. TCRdb re-called the 5' RACE reads through MiXCR, storing one row per CDR3 protein. Of approximately 2,000,000 distinct CDR3 sequences listed, about two fifths were seen once; the top ten hold 23%. The sample consisted of blood. Source of these receptors: a human donor in good health.

In the case of this clonotype: This sequence may be a read error, since a much larger clone differs from it by one base. The chain uses TRBV10-3 and TRBJ2-1; D remains unclear. Germline CDR1 reads ENHRY; CDR2 reads SYGVKD. This CDR3 is built from 13 residues. CDR3 DNA: TGTACCATCAGCTCCGGCCTAAACAATGAGCAGTTCTTC. Translating it yields CTISSGLNNEQFF.

This clonotype was counted at least ten times. The rearrangement joins TRBV4-3 to TRBJ2-5; TRBD1 matches at 10 bases. This CDR3 comprises 15 residues. Germline V lookup: CDR1 LGHNA, CDR2 YSLEER. Germline trimming cut 1 base from V and 5 bases from J; bases unmatched to any gene: 4. The CDR3 DNA is TGCGCCAGCAGCCAAGTACGGGGACAGGGGGAGACCCAGTACTTC. Encoded protein: CASSQVRGQGETQYF.

This chain connects TRBV28 to TRBJ1-2; D unclear. V shed 6 bases and J shed 0 bases, with 11 bases lying between them. The CDR3 is 14 residues long. Germline-derived CDR1 and CDR2 are MDHEN and SYDVKM. CDR3 DNA sequence: TGTGCCAGCAGGAAACAAACTGCTAACTATGGCTACACCTTC. Residues: CASRKQTANYGYTF.

With respect to this clonotype: At one of its ends the junction is not consistent with the germline gene, which may arise from a read error. The V call is TRBV7-6, the J call TRBJ2-3; D possibly corresponds to TRBD2 (5 bases). The CDR3 spans 12 residues. CDR1 and CDR2 from the germline V gene are SGHVS and FNYEAQ. CDR3 bases: TGTGCCAGCAACTTAGGTACGGGGACGCAGTATTTT. Protein product: CASNLGTGTQYF. Complete variable domain (other parts from reference TRBV7-6 and TRBJ2-3): GAGVSQSPRYKVTKRGQDVALRCDPISGHVSLYWYRQALGQGPEFLTYFNYEAQQDKSGLPNDRFSAERPEGSISTLTIQRTEQRDSAMYRCASNLGTGTQYFGPGTRLTVL.

This clonotype was detected ten times or more. The rearrangement links TRBV13 to TRBJ2-5; TRBD1 agrees at 11 bases. The DNA end is a closer match to TRBJ2-7, so the J assignment may be wrong. CDR1 is PRHDT, CDR2 FYEKMQ, per germline (reference sequence). The CDR3 spans 14 residues. CDR3 sequence (DNA): TGTGCCAGCAGCCTCAGGACAGGGGGCAGCGAGCAGTACTTC. Translated: CASSLRTGGSEQYF.

The chain has TRBV3-1 and TRBJ2-1; no firm D call. The germline gives CDR1 LGHDT, CDR2 YNNKEL (reference sequence). The CDR3 is 15 residues long. V lost 0 bases and J 8 bases, leaving 14 bases between the germline ends. In DNA form, the CDR3 reads TGTGCCAGCAGCCAAGATGTCGCTAGGTCCTATGAGCAGTTCTTC. Translation gives CASSQDVARSYEQFF.

The CDR3 region is CASSVGTDFKPQHF. The CDR3 DNA follows: TGTGCCAGCAGCGTAGGGACCGATTTTAAGCCCCAGCATTTT. This rearrangement joins TRBV9 to TRBJ1-5; no firm D call. The V and J ends lost 0 bases and 8 bases respectively, with 12 bases between them. Per germline, CDR1 SGDLS and CDR2 YYNGEE. The CDR3 spans 14 residues. Drawing the rest from reference TRBV9 and TRBJ1-5, the complete variable domain is DSGVTQTPKHLITATGQRVTLRCSPRSGDLSVYWYQQSLDQGLQFLIQYYNGEERAKGNILERFSAQQFPDLHSELNLSSLELGDSALYFCASSVGTDFKPQHFGDGTRLSIL.

This sequence joins TRBV7-6 and TRBJ2-7, with D perhaps matching TRBD1 or TRBD2 (6 bases each). CDR1 SGHVS and CDR2 FNYEAQ come from the germline V gene. This CDR3 is 14 amino acids long. Trimming removed 5 bases at V and 6 bases at J, with 17 bases between. CDR3 protein: CASSPAVGGCEQYF. The CDR3 bases are TGTGCCAGCAGCCCAGCGGTCGGGGGCTGCGAGCAGTACTTC.

This clonotype has just a few counts. J is TRBJ1-2 and V is TRBV18; maybe TRBD1 (5 bases). Looked up from germline, CDR1 is KGHSH and CDR2 is LQKENI. V lost 3 bases and J 4 bases, leaving 15 bases between the germline ends. This CDR3 is 15 amino acids long. CDR3 residues: CASSPTTGTVYGYTF. The CDR3 nucleotides are TGTGCCAGCTCACCGACCACCGGGACGGTCTATGGCTACACCTTC.

This rearrangement joins TRBV4-1 to TRBJ1-1; possibly TRBD1 for D (5 bases). Germline CDR1 MGHRA, CDR2 YSYEKL. V was shortened by 4 bases and J by 3 bases, with 12 bases between the two germline ends. The CDR3 extends over 14 amino acids. The CDR3 loop reads CASSPLGADTEAFF. In DNA, the CDR3 is TGCGCCAGCAGCCCCCTAGGGGCCGACACTGAAGCTTTCTTT.

This clonotype was detected many times. The chain employs TRBV20-1 and TRBJ2-5, with D hard to call. Germline V gene lookup returns CDR1 DFQATT and CDR2 SNEGSKA (reference sequence). The V gene lost 3 bases and the J gene lost 5 bases, with 7 bases spanning the gap. The CDR3 runs 11 residues. DNA of the CDR3: TGCAGTGCTAGTTTCACTGAGACCCAGTACTTC. Translating it yields CSASFTETQYF.

This clonotype has just a few counts. The chain couples TRBV5-1 to TRBJ2-7, with D possibly TRBD2 on 6 matching bases. The CDR3 extends over 15 amino acids. V was clipped by 4 bases and J by 0 bases, with 14 bases between them. In germline, CDR1 is SGHRS, CDR2 YFSETQ. CDR3 coding DNA: TGCGCCAGCAGCCTGCGGGGCACAGCCTCCTACGAGCAGTACTTC. Amino acids: CASSLRGTASYEQYF.

This clonotype was counted only a few times. The chain carries TRBV27 and TRBJ2-1; 11 bases are shared with TRBD2. This CDR3 has 17 amino acids. CDR1 is MNHEY and CDR2 is SMNVEV in the germline V gene (reference sequence). The junction had 13 bases not matched to a gene; V was cut back by 4 bases and J by 8 bases. DNA for the CDR3: TGTGCCAGCAGTTCCAGCATACTAGCGGGGGAGGATGATGAGCAGTTCTTC. Its translation is CASSSSILAGEDDEQFF.

This chain joins TRBV25-1 and TRBJ1-5; D is perhaps TRBD1 (5 bases). The germline gives CDR1 MGHDK, CDR2 SYGVNS. The CDR3 has 16 residues. The V gene lost 6 bases and the J gene lost 2 bases, with 17 bases spanning the gap. This CDR3 is CASRAGTGRGNQPQHF. CDR3 DNA sequence: TGTGCCAGCAGGGCAGGGACGGGCCGAGGCAATCAGCCCCAGCATTTT.

This clonotype was detected once. The chain is built from TRBV7-8 and TRBJ1-4, with D possibly being TRBD1 (6 bases). Germline V gene sequence: CDR1 SGHVS, CDR2 FQNEAQ. This CDR3 region has 16 residues. V was trimmed by 5 bases and J by 5 bases, leaving 18 bases between them. The DNA of the CDR3 is TGTGCCAGCAGCCTAGGGGAGGGGCAGGGGAATGAAAAACTGTTTTTT. Amino acid sequence: CASSLGEGQGNEKLFF.

A few counts support this clonotype. J is TRBJ2-1 and V is TRBV5-1; 12 bases are a match to TRBD2. The CDR3 loop spans 15 amino acids. The germline V gene has CDR1 SGHRS and CDR2 YFSETQ. The V gene end was trimmed by 3 bases and the J gene end by 7 bases; junction bases not matched to a gene: 5. The DNA for the CDR3 is TGCGCCAGCAGCTATGGACTAGCGGGGACTAATGAGCAGTTCTTC. Amino acid sequence: CASSYGLAGTNEQFF.

The table lists this clonotype with a few counts. The chain joins TRBV6-5 to TRBJ2-5; 8 nucleotides agree with TRBD1. The better agreement between TRBJ2-7 and the DNA end casts doubt on the J call. This CDR3 comprises 13 residues. Germline CDR1 is MNHEY and CDR2 is SVGAGI. The DNA for the CDR3 is TGTGCCAGCAGTTTCCGGACAGGGAACGAGCAGTACTTC. Translating gives CASSFRTGNEQYF.

This clonotype was seen repeatedly, ten times or more. V usage is TRBV4-2 and J usage is TRBJ2-6; perhaps TRBD1 as D (6 bases). V was trimmed by 0 bases and J by 0 bases, leaving 6 bases between them. This CDR3 is built from 16 residues. Germline V gene sequence: CDR1 LGHNA, CDR2 YNFKEQ. CDR3 residues: CASSQEDSSGANVLTF. CDR3 nucleotides: TGTGCCAGCAGCCAAGAGGACAGCTCTGGGGCCAACGTCCTGACTTTC.

This chain uses TRBV15 with TRBJ2-1; possible D gene TRBD2, 6 bases. Germline V gene data show CDR1 as LNHNV and CDR2 as YYDKDF (reference sequence). Trimming took 5 bases from V and 4 from J, leaving 12 bases between them. The CDR3 extends over 14 amino acids. As DNA, the CDR3 is TGTGCCACCAGCCGGGGGACCCAGTACAATGAGCAGTTCTTC. This encodes CATSRGTQYNEQFF.

This clonotype was counted a few times. J is TRBJ1-3 and V is TRBV29-1, with D maybe TRBD1 (5 bases). The germline V and J ends were trimmed by 4 bases and 3 bases, with 19 bases remaining between them. CDR1 SQVTM and CDR2 ANQGSEA come from the germline V gene. The CDR3 contains 16 residues. DNA of the CDR3: TGCAGCGTTGTTACAGGAACCCTCGTGGGTGGAAACACCATATATTTT. Translation: CSVVTGTLVGGNTIYF.

A few counts support this clonotype. V is TRBV7-2 and J is TRBJ2-5, with TRBD2 as a possible D gene (6 bases). This CDR3 has 13 residues. Germline CDR1 SGHTA, CDR2 FQGNSA. V was trimmed by 8 bases and J by 5 bases, leaving 15 bases between them. This CDR3 reads CASCRDSGETQYF. Here the CDR3 DNA reads TGTGCCAGCTGCCGGGACTCTGGGGAGACCCAGTACTTC.

This clonotype showed up just a few times. The chain joins TRBV6-6 to TRBJ1-5; D gene uncertain. The germline V gene encodes CDR1 MNHNY and CDR2 SVGAGI (reference sequence). The CDR3 has 13 residues. The V end lost 8 bases, the J end lost 0 bases, and 8 bases lay between the germline ends. Here the CDR3 reads CASYKDSNQPQHF. In DNA form, the CDR3 reads TGTGCCAGCTATAAAGATAGCAATCAGCCCCAGCATTTT.

The chain recombines TRBV25-1 with TRBJ2-1; D not certain. V dropped 0 bases and J dropped 12 bases, with 15 bases sitting between them. Germline CDR1 reads MGHDK; CDR2 reads SYGVNS. CDR3 length: 14 amino acids. The CDR3 DNA is TGTGCCAGCAGTGAATATTTTGTGCTACAAGGGCAGTTCTTC. Its translation: CASSEYFVLQGQFF.

This clonotype has just a few counts. The V call is TRBV10-3, the J call TRBJ1-5; 9 positions match TRBD1. Losses at the gene ends were 8 bases for V and 5 bases for J; bases not matched to a gene: 7. Per germline, CDR1 ENHRY and CDR2 SYGVKD. CDR3 size: 14 residues. CDR3 DNA sequence: TGTGCCATCCGGCCGGGACAGGGAGATCAGCCCCAGCATTTT. Translated, it gives CAIRPGQGDQPQHF.

This chain links TRBV20-1 with TRBJ1-1, with 12 nucleotides matching TRBD1. J was trimmed by 11 bases and V by 6 bases; bases with no gene match: 10. This CDR3 comprises 13 residues. Germline CDR1 DFQATT, CDR2 SNEGSKA (reference sequence). The CDR3 DNA follows: TGCAGTGCACTAACCCGGGACAGGGGGCACGCTTTCTTT. Protein: CSALTRDRGHAFF.

V is TRBV6-5 and J is TRBJ2-7; D uncertain. The CDR3 has 12 residues. Germline V gives CDR1 MNHEY, CDR2 SVGAGI. V was shortened by 7 bases and J by 3 bases, with 10 bases between the two germline ends. In DNA, the CDR3 is TGTGCCAGCACGGGCGGTCACTACGAGCAGTACTTC. Translating gives CASTGGHYEQYF.